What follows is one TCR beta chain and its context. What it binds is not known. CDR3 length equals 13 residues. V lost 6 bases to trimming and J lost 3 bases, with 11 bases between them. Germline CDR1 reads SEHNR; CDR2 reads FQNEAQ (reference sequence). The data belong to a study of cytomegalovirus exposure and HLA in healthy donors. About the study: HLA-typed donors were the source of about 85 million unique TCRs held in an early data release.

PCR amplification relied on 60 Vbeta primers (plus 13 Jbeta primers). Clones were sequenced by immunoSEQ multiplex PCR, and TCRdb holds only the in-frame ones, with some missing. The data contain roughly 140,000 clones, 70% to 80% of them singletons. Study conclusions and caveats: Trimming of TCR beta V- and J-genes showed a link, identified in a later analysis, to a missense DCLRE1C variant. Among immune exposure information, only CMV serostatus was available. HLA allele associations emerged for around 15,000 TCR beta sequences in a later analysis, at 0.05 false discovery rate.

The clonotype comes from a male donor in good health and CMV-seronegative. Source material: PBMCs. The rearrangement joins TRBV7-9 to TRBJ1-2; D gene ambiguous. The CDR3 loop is CASSAGWDYGYTF. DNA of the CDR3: TGTGCCAGCAGTGCGGGGTGGGACTATGGCTACACCTTC.